Detailed here is one T cell receptor beta chain. This sample's treatment: randomized to nivolumab then ipilimumab (arm A) or the reverse (arm B). Live CD3+CD8+ CD19− CD56− cells were sorted from PBMCs. These data belong to a study of sequential checkpoint blockade in melanoma. Study-wide context: Maintenance nivolumab came after either treatment sequence.

Profiled with immunoSEQ multiplex PCR; TCRdb holds only in-frame clones, not every one. The sample shows under 20,000 clones, 70% to 80% of them seen only once. The CDR3 is 14 residues long. Germline V CDR1 and CDR2: LNHDA, SQIVND (reference sequence). The ends were cut back, 6 bases at V and 7 bases at J, with 16 bases in the middle. The receptor's source is a human donor with melanoma. The gene calls are TRBV19 and TRBJ2-1; a weak D match, TRBD2 (5 bases). The sample consisted of CD8+ T cells sorted from blood (inferred from file names), taken from a patient given nivolumab and ipilimumab in sequence. The CDR3: CASSPRGARNEQFF. The CDR3 bases are TGTGCCAGTAGCCCCCGGGGAGCACGAAATGAGCAGTTCTTC.